The 24 T cell receptor beta chains in this list originate from one sample, sequenced in a study of T cell responses to AZD1222 COVID-19 vaccine. The data were produced by immunoSEQ multiplex PCR, yet TCRdb's version contains in-frame clones alone and is incomplete. The table lists over 120,000 clones. Sequences were obtained from peripheral blood. The receptors come from an adult in good health.

The V and J genes are TRBV30 and TRBJ1-1, with D unresolved. Trimming took 4 bases from V and 2 from J, leaving 11 bases between them. There are 13 residues in the CDR3. CDR1 is GTSNPN, CDR2 SVGIG, per germline (reference sequence). CDR3 amino acids: CAWNRAFNTEAFF. For the CDR3, the DNA is TGTGCCTGGAATAGGGCTTTTAACACTGAAGCTTTCTTT.

J is TRBJ2-3 and V is TRBV19; tentatively, D is TRBD2 (6 bases). The CDR3 covers 13 residues. The ends were cut back, 2 bases at V and 6 bases at J, with 9 bases in the middle. Germline V gives CDR1 LNHDA, CDR2 SQIVND (reference sequence). Here the CDR3 DNA reads TGTGCCAGTAGTATATCGACTAGGGATACGCAGTATTTT. Translated: CASSISTRDTQYF.

This rearrangement joins TRBV6-5 to TRBJ2-2, with 12 bases matching TRBD2. Germline CDR1 and CDR2: MNHEY and SVGAGI. The CDR3 consists of 15 residues. V gave up 10 bases and J gave up 5 bases; unmatched junction bases: 8. The chain's CDR3 is CATPTSGGDTGELFF. The CDR3 coding sequence is TGTGCCACCCCGACTAGCGGGGGAGATACCGGGGAGCTGTTTTTT.

The chain is built from TRBV19 and TRBJ1-2; 8 bases are a match to TRBD1. The trim removed 5 bases at V and 4 bases at J, leaving 9 bases unmatched. The CDR3 is 15 amino acids. CDR1 is LNHDA, CDR2 SQIVND, per germline (reference sequence). CDR3 in amino acids: CASSVSQGAGYGYTF. The CDR3 coding sequence is TGTGCCAGTAGTGTTTCCCAGGGGGCTGGCTATGGCTACACCTTC.

V gene TRBV28 combines with J gene TRBJ1-5; no clear D gene. The V end was cut by 4 bases, the J end by 3 bases, with 16 bases between. This CDR3 spans 16 amino acids. Germline V gene sequence: CDR1 MDHEN, CDR2 SYDVKM. The CDR3 DNA reads TGTGCCAGCAGTTCCCCCCCCAGGAGAAACAATCAGCCCCAGCATTTT. The encoded protein is CASSSPPRRNNQPQHF.

The chain is built from TRBV19 and TRBJ2-7; no clear D. The CDR3 totals 13 residues. From germline, CDR1 is LNHDA and CDR2 SQIVND (reference sequence). The V end lost 1 base, the J end lost 5 bases, and 9 bases lay between the germline ends. CDR3 in amino acids: CASSIGVPDEQYF. In nucleotides, the CDR3 is TGTGCCAGTAGTATAGGTGTGCCCGACGAGCAGTACTTC. The variable domain in full, with the rest retrieved from reference TRBV19 and TRBJ2-7, is DGGITQSPKYLFRKEGQNVTLSCEQNLNHDAMYWYRQDPGQGLRLIYYSQIVNDFQKGDIAEGYSVSREKKESFPLTVTSAQKNPTAFYLCASSIGVPDEQYFGPGTRLTVT.

The chain uses TRBV6-5 and TRBJ1-2, with TRBD1 identical over 8 bases. With V trimmed by 7 bases and J by 2 bases, 6 bases remained unmatched. The CDR3 sequence is 14 residues long. CDR1 is MNHEY and CDR2 is SVGAGI in the germline V gene. CDR3 coding DNA: TGTGCCAGCACCGCAAGGACAGGGAACTATGGCTACACCTTC. Protein sequence: CASTARTGNYGYTF.

The J gene is TRBJ1-4, the V gene TRBV6-5; possibly TRBD1 for D (6 bases). This CDR3 contains 14 residues. CDR1 is MNHEY, CDR2 SVGAGI, per germline. V was pared by 5 bases and J by 12 bases, with 19 bases between. DNA for the CDR3: TGTGCCAGCAGTCCACAGGGCCCCTTCGGGGAACTGTTTTTT. Translated, it gives CASSPQGPFGELFF.

The CDR3 nucleotides read TGTGCCAGCAGCCATCGTTTAGCGGGGGGATACAATGAGCAGTTCTTC. This sequence encodes CASSHRLAGGYNEQFF. The rearrangement uses TRBV3-1 (or the pseudogene TRBV3-2) and TRBJ2-1; TRBD2 matches 10 bases. This CDR3 comprises 16 residues. Germline CDR1 is LGHDT and CDR2 is YNNKEL (reference sequence). V trimming: 3 bases; J trimming: 4 bases; junction bases outside the gene matches: 6.

The chain has TRBV11-2 and TRBJ1-4; D is uncertain. Germline V gene lookup returns CDR1 SGHAT and CDR2 FQNNGV. Trimming removed 3 bases at V and 8 bases at J, with 7 bases between. The CDR3 runs 12 residues. CDR3 DNA sequence: TGTGCCAGCAGCTTGGTGTCAGAAAAACTGTTTTTT. Its translation: CASSLVSEKLFF. Full variable domain (rest looked up from reference TRBV11-2 and TRBJ1-4): EAGVAQSPRYKIIEKRQSVAFWCNPISGHATLYWYQQILGQGPKLLIQFQNNGVVDDSQLPKDRFSAERLKGVDSTLKIQPAKLEDSAVYLCASSLVSEKLFFGSGTQLSVL.

The chain joins TRBV19 to TRBJ2-3; 12 bases are a match to TRBD2. There are 15 residues in the CDR3. The germline CDR1 and CDR2 sequences are LNHDA and SQIVND (reference sequence). The trim removed 4 bases at V and 4 bases at J, leaving 3 bases unmatched. CDR3 nucleotide sequence: TGTGCCAGTAGTACGACTAGCGGGGGAGCAGATACGCAGTATTTT. It translates to CASSTTSGGADTQYF.

The chain links TRBV7-9 to TRBJ1-4, with D perhaps TRBD1 (5 bases). Germline V lookup: CDR1 SEHNR, CDR2 FQNEAQ (reference sequence). The CDR3 length is 15 residues. V was shortened by 1 base and J by 8 bases, with 14 bases between the two germline ends. The DNA for the CDR3 is TGTGCCAGCAGCTTAGGAGAGACAGTGACCGAAAAACTGTTTTTT. This gives the protein CASSLGETVTEKLFF.

The CDR3 reads CASSIPRGSNQPQHF. CDR3 in DNA: TGTGCCAGTAGTATACCCCGGGGTAGCAATCAGCCCCAGCATTTT. The chain joins TRBV19 to TRBJ1-5, with unresolved D. V lost 2 bases, J lost 0 bases, and 8 bases lay in between. Germline values: CDR1 LNHDA, CDR2 SQIVND (reference sequence). The CDR3 length is 15 residues.

The chain combines TRBV6-5 with TRBJ1-6, with 9 bases fitting TRBD1. The CDR3 spans 15 residues. With V trimmed by 2 bases and J by 8 bases, 4 bases remained unmatched. CDR1 MNHEY and CDR2 SVGAGI come from the germline V gene. CDR3 loop: CASSYGDRGDSPLHF. The CDR3 DNA is TGTGCCAGCAGTTACGGCGACAGGGGGGATTCACCCCTCCACTTT.

V usage is TRBV6-1 and J usage is TRBJ2-3; D not certain. Germline values: CDR1 MNHNS, CDR2 SASEGT. V dropped 2 bases and J dropped 3 bases, with 6 bases sitting between them. There are 13 residues in the CDR3. The CDR3 loop is CASSERRTDTQYF. CDR3 nucleotide sequence: TGTGCCAGCAGTGAACGGCGGACAGATACGCAGTATTTT.

The chain carries TRBV2 and TRBJ2-3, with D unresolved. The V and J ends lost 5 bases and 1 base respectively, with 7 bases between them. CDR1 is SNHLY, CDR2 FYNNEI, per germline. This CDR3 spans 13 amino acids. The CDR3 DNA is TGTGCCAGCAGTTTGGAGCGCACAGATACGCAGTATTTT. Translation gives CASSLERTDTQYF.

J is TRBJ1-5 and V is TRBV9; TRBD1 matches at 7 bases. The length of the CDR3 is 14 residues. V dropped 0 bases and J dropped 8; count of bases not matched to a gene: 5. Germline V gene sequence: CDR1 SGDLS, CDR2 YYNGEE. The CDR3 DNA follows: TGTGCCAGCAGCGTAGGAGGGGGCAGGGAGCCCCAGCATTTT. Its protein is CASSVGGGREPQHF.

The chain recombines TRBV15 with TRBJ1-3; D is uncertain. V dropped 3 bases and J dropped 2 bases, with 5 bases sitting between them. Per germline, CDR1 LNHNV and CDR2 YYDKDF (reference sequence). The CDR3 totals 13 residues. The CDR3 DNA reads as TGTGCCACCAGCAGTTCCCCTGGAAACACCATATATTTT. It specifies CATSSSPGNTIYF.

The genes are TRBV19 and TRBJ1-2; TRBD1 is a possible D gene (5 bases). Trimming shortened V by 2 bases and J by 4 bases, and 8 bases separated the two germline ends. In germline, CDR1 is LNHDA, CDR2 SQIVND (reference sequence). The CDR3 sequence is 13 residues long. The CDR3 sequence is CASSINQGYGYTF. The CDR3 coding sequence is TGTGCCAGTAGTATAAACCAGGGCTATGGCTACACCTTC.

V gene TRBV4-1 combines with J gene TRBJ2-3; TRBD1 agrees at 7 bases. Losses at the gene ends were 2 bases for V and 4 bases for J; bases not matched to a gene: 6. The CDR3 consists of 15 residues. In germline, CDR1 is MGHRA, CDR2 YSYEKL. The CDR3 spells CASSQQGVVADTQYF. The CDR3 DNA is TGCGCCAGCAGCCAACAGGGGGTCGTTGCAGATACGCAGTATTTT.

The chain combines TRBV6-1 with TRBJ1-3; 9 positions agree with TRBD1. Germline trimming cut 3 bases from V and 4 bases from J; bases unmatched to any gene: 4. This CDR3 region has 15 residues. Germline CDR1 and CDR2: MNHNS and SASEGT. CDR3 region: CASSDNRGLGNTIYF. In DNA, the CDR3 is TGTGCCAGCAGTGACAACAGGGGGCTCGGAAACACCATATATTTT.

The V and J genes are TRBV7-3 and TRBJ1-1; tentatively, D is TRBD1 (6 bases). This CDR3 spans 16 amino acids. Trimming removed 2 bases from V and 4 bases from J, with 17 bases in between. In germline, CDR1 is SGHTA, CDR2 FQGTGA. CDR3 nucleotide sequence: TGTGCCAGCAGCTTAGGTCCAGGGGCCCAGAGCACTGAAGCTTTCTTT. Residues: CASSLGPGAQSTEAFF.

The J gene is TRBJ2-3, the V gene TRBV7-9; the match to TRBD2 covers 12 bases. Germline CDR1 reads SEHNR; CDR2 reads FQNEAQ (reference sequence). The CDR3 runs to 17 residues. With V trimmed by 0 bases and J by 1 base, 2 bases remained unmatched. CDR3 sequence: CASSLAWTSGGTDTQYF. The CDR3, as DNA: TGTGCCAGCAGCTTAGCGTGGACTAGCGGGGGCACAGATACGCAGTATTTT.

This chain joins TRBV5-1 and TRBJ1-2; 10 bases map to TRBD1. Germline values: CDR1 SGHRS, CDR2 YFSETQ. This CDR3 has 16 amino acids. V dropped 6 bases and J dropped 4; count of bases not matched to a gene: 12. The CDR3, as DNA: TGCGCCAGCAACCCGACAGGGGGCACACAGATCTATGGCTACACCTTC. Translated, it gives CASNPTGGTQIYGYTF.